Listed below are T cell receptor beta chains from one sample, sequenced in a study of blood T cell repertoires in COVID-19. This table comes from immunoSEQ multiplex PCR, and its TCRdb copy is limited to in-frame clones, with some not included. The sample yields 300,000 to 400,000 clones, roughly 90% seen once. The sequenced sample was PBMCs or T cells enriched from blood (not recorded which). The receptors shown here come from a man aged 55 to 69 who had recovered from COVID-19. The CDR3 runs from the conserved cysteine through the conserved F or W. Each record gives: CDR3 DNA, CDR3 protein, clone size, D gene, V gene, J gene. The D gene is left open where the match is weak. A clone size is listed for some rows: how often the clone was seen (once, few, many), or a class if it is expanded.

CDR3nt: TGTGCCACCAGCAGAGGTTCCAGAGGAAGCTACGAGCAGTACTTC
CDR3aa: CATSRGSRGSYEQYF
abundance: -
d_gene: -
v_gene: TRBV15
j_gene: TRBJ2-7

CDR3nt: TGTGCCAGCAGTTTATCGCGGCAGATGAACACTGAAGCTTTCTTT
CDR3aa: CASSLSRQMNTEAFF
abundance: -
d_gene: -
v_gene: TRBV28
j_gene: TRBJ1-1

CDR3nt: TGTGCCAGCAGTCCCCGGACAGGGGGCGTTGGTAACTATGGCTACACCTTC
CDR3aa: CASSPRTGGVGNYGYTF
abundance: once
d_gene: TRBD1
v_gene: TRBV27
j_gene: TRBJ1-2

CDR3nt: TGTGCCAGCAGTTTATTGGTGGGGGCGCGGATGTATGGCTACACCTTC
CDR3aa: CASSLLVGARMYGYTF
abundance: -
d_gene: -
v_gene: TRBV28
j_gene: TRBJ1-2

CDR3nt: TGTGCCACCAGCAGAGGGAGCGGACTTAACACCGGGGAGCTGTTTTTT
CDR3aa: CATSRGSGLNTGELFF
abundance: -
d_gene: -
v_gene: TRBV15
j_gene: TRBJ2-2

CDR3nt: TGCAGCGTGGGACAGGGGGCGACCTACGAGCAGTACTTC
CDR3aa: CSVGQGATYEQYF
abundance: -
d_gene: TRBD1
v_gene: TRBV29-1
j_gene: TRBJ2-7

CDR3nt: TGTGCCAGCAGAATAAGCACAGATACGCAGTATTTT
CDR3aa: CASRISTDTQYF
abundance: -
d_gene: -
v_gene: TRBV27
j_gene: TRBJ2-3

CDR3nt: TGCGCCAGCAGCTTGGCCCCGGGACTCGTCCAAGAGACCCAGTACTTC
CDR3aa: CASSLAPGLVQETQYF
abundance: -
d_gene: -
v_gene: TRBV5-1
j_gene: TRBJ2-5

CDR3nt: TGTGCAAGTCGCTTCGGACTAGCGGGGTCCATTGAGCAGTTCTTC
CDR3aa: CASRFGLAGSIEQFF
abundance: -
d_gene: -
v_gene: TRBV12-2
j_gene: TRBJ2-1

CDR3nt: TGTGCCAGTAGTATAGGGGTGGAACTCAGGGGGAATGAGCAGTTCTTC
CDR3aa: CASSIGVELRGNEQFF
abundance: -
d_gene: TRBD1
v_gene: TRBV19
j_gene: TRBJ2-1

CDR3nt: TGTGCCAGCAGCCCTTACGGGACTAGCCCCAATGAGCAGTTCTTC
CDR3aa: CASSPYGTSPNEQFF
abundance: -
d_gene: TRBD2
v_gene: TRBV7-3
j_gene: TRBJ2-1

CDR3nt: TGCGCCAGCAGCTCGGGGGATCTTAATGTCTACGAGCAGTACTTC
CDR3aa: CASSSGDLNVYEQYF
abundance: -
d_gene: -
v_gene: TRBV5-1
j_gene: TRBJ2-7

CDR3nt: TGTGCCAGCGTCCGTCGACAGGGGGCTTATGAGCAGTTCTTC
CDR3aa: CASVRRQGAYEQFF
abundance: few
d_gene: -
v_gene: TRBV21-1
j_gene: TRBJ2-1

CDR3nt: TGTGCCAGCAGTCCAGGACCGCGGGTAAGCTATGGCTACACCTTC
CDR3aa: CASSPGPRVSYGYTF
abundance: -
d_gene: -
v_gene: TRBV28
j_gene: TRBJ1-2

CDR3nt: TGCGCCAGCAGCCCCGGGACAGGGGGCGCCGGAACTGAAGCTTTCTTT
CDR3aa: CASSPGTGGAGTEAFF
abundance: -
d_gene: TRBD1
v_gene: TRBV5-1
j_gene: TRBJ1-1

CDR3nt: TGTGCCAGCAGCCAGGGCGTTACGGGGTCGTTCTACGAGCAGTACTTC
CDR3aa: CASSQGVTGSFYEQYF
abundance: -
d_gene: -
v_gene: TRBV3-1/TRBV3-2
j_gene: TRBJ2-7

CDR3nt: TGTGCCAGCAGTTACTCGAGGAAAAACACTGAAGCTTTCTTT
CDR3aa: CASSYSRKNTEAFF
abundance: -
d_gene: -
v_gene: TRBV6-5
j_gene: TRBJ1-1

CDR3nt: TGTGCCACCACCCTAAGGGGACAGACCCTCCAAGAGACCCAGTACTTC
CDR3aa: CATTLRGQTLQETQYF
abundance: -
d_gene: TRBD1
v_gene: TRBV15
j_gene: TRBJ2-5

CDR3nt: TGTGCCAGCAGTGTAAGCCCTAGCCGCTACGAGCAGTACTTC
CDR3aa: CASSVSPSRYEQYF
abundance: -
d_gene: -
v_gene: TRBV25-1
j_gene: TRBJ2-7

CDR3nt: TGTGCCAGCAGCAGCAGGACTAATGAAAAACTGTTTTTT
CDR3aa: CASSSRTNEKLFF
abundance: -
d_gene: -
v_gene: TRBV21-1
j_gene: TRBJ1-4

CDR3nt: TGTGCCAGCAGCTTAATACCTAGCTCAGGGGGTACTAGCACAGATACGCAGTATTTT
CDR3aa: CASSLIPSSGGTSTDTQYF
abundance: -
d_gene: TRBD1
v_gene: TRBV7-2
j_gene: TRBJ2-3

CDR3nt: TGTGCCAGCCGACAGGGAAGAACTATGGAGGCTTACGATGGCTACACCTTC
CDR3aa: CASRQGRTMEAYDGYTF
abundance: -
d_gene: TRBD1
v_gene: TRBV19
j_gene: TRBJ1-2

CDR3nt: TGTGCCAGTAGTATCGGTCGGTACTATGGCTACACCTTC
CDR3aa: CASSIGRYYGYTF
abundance: few
d_gene: -
v_gene: TRBV19
j_gene: TRBJ1-2

CDR3nt: TGTGCCAGCAGCCATGGTCTTACTACGGGCACCGGGGAGCTGTTTTTT
CDR3aa: CASSHGLTTGTGELFF
abundance: once
d_gene: -
v_gene: TRBV4-2
j_gene: TRBJ2-2

CDR3nt: TGTGCCAGCAGTTTGGTGGACAGGGGGGGCTACACCTTC
CDR3aa: CASSLVDRGGYTF
abundance: -
d_gene: TRBD1
v_gene: TRBV28
j_gene: TRBJ1-2

CDR3nt: TGTGCCAGCAGCCAACAGAATAATCAGCCCCAGCATTTT
CDR3aa: CASSQQNNQPQHF
abundance: few
d_gene: -
v_gene: TRBV7-2
j_gene: TRBJ1-5

CDR3nt: TGTGCCATCAGTGCGGGGGATACAGGGGGCGCATCTGGCTACACCTTC
CDR3aa: CAISAGDTGGASGYTF
abundance: -
d_gene: TRBD1
v_gene: TRBV10-3
j_gene: TRBJ1-2

CDR3nt: TGTGCCAGCAGCTTAGGAAGCGGGACTGGGGCCAACGTCCTGACTTTC
CDR3aa: CASSLGSGTGANVLTF
abundance: -
d_gene: TRBD2
v_gene: TRBV7-2
j_gene: TRBJ2-6

CDR3nt: TGTGCCAGCTCACAGGGACAGGTTGGAGGAGGTGGTTTCTTT
CDR3aa: CASSQGQVGGGGFF
abundance: few
d_gene: TRBD1
v_gene: TRBV18
j_gene: TRBJ1-1